The 7 T cell receptor beta chains below come from one sample, sequenced in a study of beta chain features in type 1 diabetes (dated by TCRdb to the late 2010s). Results and caveats for the whole study, not just this receptor: In all four CD4+ subsets, TCRB CDR3 length was moderately but significantly shorter in type 1 diabetes patients.

Their antigens remain unidentified. The library was prepared using the immunoSEQ multiplex PCR assay. The entire isolated RNA was reverse transcribed using the High Capacity cDNA Reverse Transcription Kit, and thus expressed TCRB transcripts were sequenced. The source is immuneACCESS, and TCRdb retained only in-frame sequences with V and J called. Part of the clones is not carried over; for the studies checked, unresolved V genes explain less than half of this, and the remainder is unexplained. This sample comprises about 160,000 clones, 63% of them detected only once. The biggest ten clones account for about 0.091% of the sample. Sequencing was carried out using naive CD4+ T cells from blood. What the cell subset or site label conveys for this sample: true naive CD4+ T cells. Receptor source: a man aged 25 to 40 with type 1 diabetes.

The V call is TRBV29-1, the J call TRBJ2-2; 8 nucleotides agree with TRBD1. CDR3 length: 15 amino acids. Germline CDR1 reads SQVTM; CDR2 reads ANQGSEA. The J segment lost 4 bases and the V segment lost 7 bases, leaving 11 bases of the junction unmatched. The CDR3 reads CSAGQGASGTGELFF. In nucleotides, the CDR3 is TGCAGCGCTGGGCAGGGGGCATCGGGCACCGGGGAGCTGTTTTTT.

The chain uses TRBV28 and TRBJ2-7; D possibly corresponds to TRBD1 (5 bases). The CDR3 loop spans 14 amino acids. V shed 1 base and J shed 3 bases, with 10 bases lying between them. Germline CDR1 reads MDHEN; CDR2 reads SYDVKM. In nucleotides, the CDR3 is TGTGCCAGCAGTTTATTGGGGCGGAACTACGAGCAGTACTTC. Translation gives CASSLLGRNYEQYF.

The rearrangement uses TRBV18 and TRBJ2-1, with 9 positions matching TRBD2. Looked up from germline, CDR1 is KGHSH and CDR2 is LQKENI. The V segment lost 4 bases and the J segment 4 bases; nucleotides outside the gene matches: 5. The CDR3 is 15 amino acids. The CDR3 reads CASSLESGGYNEQFF. The CDR3 DNA reads TGTGCCAGCTCACTTGAGAGCGGGGGGTACAATGAGCAGTTCTTC.

The chain links TRBV5-1 to TRBJ2-7; TRBD1 matches at 10 bases. Trimming took 6 bases from V and 3 from J; bases not matched to a gene: 9. The CDR3 spans 15 residues. Germline CDR1 SGHRS, CDR2 YFSETQ. In nucleotides, the CDR3 is TGCGCCAGCACCCTAACCCGGACAGGGGGCTACGAGCAGTACTTC. Translation: CASTLTRTGGYEQYF.

The chain employs TRBV18 and TRBJ2-5; D is unresolved. This CDR3 spans 14 amino acids. Germline loops: CDR1 KGHSH, CDR2 LQKENI. Deletions cut 2 bases from V and 4 bases from J, with 11 bases between. For the CDR3, the DNA is TGTGCCAGCTCACCAGGGCTTCATGGAGAGACCCAGTACTTC. Protein: CASSPGLHGETQYF. Supplemented by reference TRBV18 and TRBJ2-5, the full variable domain reads NAGVMQNPRHLVRRRGQEARLRCSPMKGHSHVYWYRQLPEEGLKFMVYLQKENIIDESGMPKERFSAEFPKEGPSILRIQQVVRGDSAAYFCASSPGLHGETQYFGPGTRLLVL.

The chain is built from TRBV29-1 and TRBJ2-5; 12 nucleotides agree with TRBD2. V lost 1 base to trimming and J lost 5 bases; unmatched junction nucleotides: 5. Germline lookup yields CDR1 SQVTM and CDR2 ANQGSEA. The CDR3 runs to 15 residues. DNA for the CDR3: TGCAGCGTTGAAGTACTAGCGGGGGGCCCGGAGACCCAGTACTTC. As protein: CSVEVLAGGPETQYF. Variable domain in full (rest from reference TRBV29-1 and TRBJ2-5): SAVISQKPSRDICQRGTSLTIQCQVDSQVTMMFWYRQQPGQSLTLIATANQGSEATYESGFVIDKFPISRPNLTFSTLTVSNMSPEDSSIYLCSVEVLAGGPETQYFGPGTRLLVL.

This chain links TRBV29-1 with TRBJ2-7; no clear D gene. Germline V gene data show CDR1 as SQVTM and CDR2 as ANQGSEA. V was clipped by 4 bases and J by 2 bases, with 15 bases between them. This CDR3 contains 14 residues. The CDR3 DNA follows: TGCAGCGTTGTAACATCCCGGGCGGCCTACGAGCAGTACTTC. Translated: CSVVTSRAAYEQYF.